These 7 T cell receptor beta chains were sequenced from one sample in a study of beta chain features in type 1 diabetes. Overall study findings and caveats: TCRB CDR3 length was moderately but significantly reduced in all four CD4+ subsets of Type 1 diabetes patients.

Expressed TCRB transcripts were sequenced after all isolated RNA was converted to cDNA. TCRdb keeps only in-frame clones here, not all; method: immunoSEQ multiplex PCR. The table records over 150,000 clones, about a tenth of them present only once. The antigens for these receptors are not known. Sequenced material: central memory CD4+ T cells from blood. These receptors originate from a young man with type 1 diabetes.

The rearrangement uses TRBV28 and TRBJ1-1; D is uncertain. There are 12 residues in the CDR3. Looked up from germline, CDR1 is MDHEN and CDR2 is SYDVKM. V lost 8 bases, J lost 4 bases, and 11 bases lay in between. For the CDR3, the DNA is TGTGCCAGCGGCGGTCGAGCCACTGAAGCTTTCTTT. Translated, it gives CASGGRATEAFF.

V and J are TRBV5-1 and TRBJ1-4; D call uncertain. Germline CDR1 is SGHRS and CDR2 is YFSETQ. V dropped 4 bases and J dropped 10 bases, with 14 bases sitting between them. The CDR3 is 13 amino acids. CDR3 residues: CASSEVLRGKLFF. CDR3 DNA sequence: TGCGCCAGCAGCGAGGTTTTACGTGGAAAACTGTTTTTT.

This rearrangement joins TRBV4-2 to TRBJ2-5; D remains ambiguous. This CDR3 spans 14 amino acids. Germline CDR1 reads LGHNA; CDR2 reads YNFKEQ. V dropped 2 bases and J dropped 3 bases, with 10 bases sitting between them. The CDR3 DNA sequence: TGTGCCAGCAGCCAAAGCACGAGTGAAGAGACCCAGTACTTC. Translated: CASSQSTSEETQYF.

This clone was counted only a few times. The genes are TRBV30 and TRBJ1-1; D gene unclear. The V gene lost 0 bases and the J gene lost 4 bases, with 6 bases spanning the gap. Germline CDR1 reads GTSNPN; CDR2 reads SVGIG (reference sequence). This CDR3 contains 12 residues. CDR3 coding DNA: TGTGCCTGGAGTGTTACTCGCACTGAAGCTTTCTTT. As protein: CAWSVTRTEAFF. Filled out from reference TRBV30 and TRBJ1-1, the complete variable domain reads SQTIHQWPATLVQPVGSPLSLECTVEGTSNPNLYWYRQAAGRGLQLLFYSVGIGQISSEVPQNLSASRPQDRQFILSSKKLLLSDSGFYLCAWSVTRTEAFFGQGTRLTVV.

V is TRBV5-1 and J is TRBJ1-3, with TRBD1 as a possible D gene (6 bases). Germline CDR1 reads SGHRS; CDR2 reads YFSETQ. V was trimmed by 2 bases and J by 0 bases, leaving 9 bases between them. The CDR3 runs 15 residues. The CDR3 region has the DNA TGCGCCAGCAGCTTTGGGGACAACTCTGGAAACACCATATATTTT. This gives the protein CASSFGDNSGNTIYF.

In this sample, this clone turned up a few times. This chain uses TRBV11-2 with TRBJ1-2, with TRBD1 matching 9 bases. The CDR3 totals 14 residues. Germline V gene sequence: CDR1 SGHAT, CDR2 FQNNGV. The J segment lost 4 bases and the V segment lost 6 bases, leaving 6 bases of the junction unmatched. CDR3 sequence: CASSFTGGSYGYTF. CDR3 bases: TGTGCCAGCAGTTTTACAGGGGGCAGCTATGGCTACACCTTC.

This clone showed up just a few times. The V call is TRBV7-2, the J call TRBJ2-5; the match to TRBD2 covers 13 bases. Per germline, CDR1 SGHTA and CDR2 FQGNSA. This CDR3 is 14 amino acids long. The CDR3 protein is CAYGTSGASGTQYF. The CDR3 DNA sequence: TGTGCTTATGGGACTAGCGGGGCCTCGGGGACCCAGTACTTC.